Included here is one T cell receptor (beta chain) sequence, with context. What it binds is unknown. Profiled with immunoSEQ multiplex PCR; TCRdb holds only in-frame clones, not every one. This sample has nearly 600,000 clones, with roughly 95% found just once. This entry is derived from a study of shared clonotypes between healthy human individuals. Germline V lookup: CDR1 MNHEY, CDR2 SMNVEV (reference sequence). This CDR3 region has 16 residues. V lost 1 base and J lost 0; bases outside the gene matches: 2. Points from the study as a whole: Rarefaction showed sorted-subset sequencing was incomplete despite large depth. The sharing of 5% to 6.5% of naive CD4 clonotypes was seen across a handful of donors. Larger richness was generally estimated for naive than memory subsets.

Terminally differentiated effector memory CD45RA+ cells were excluded from the naive CD8 cells, which were CD45RO-negative and positively selected for CCR7. The rearrangement uses TRBV27 and TRBJ2-4, with 8 bases identical to TRBD2. The source is a woman in her 30s in good health. Sequencing used naive CD8+ T cells sorted from blood. DNA for the CDR3: TGTGCCAGCAGTTTATTAGCGGGAATAGCCAAAAACATTCAGTACTTC. Translation: CASSLLAGIAKNIQYF.